The 32 T cell receptor beta chains below come from one sample, sequenced in a study of cytomegalovirus exposure and HLA in healthy donors. The assay was immunoSEQ multiplex PCR, and TCRdb's table has in-frame clones only and misses some. The sample shows about 110,000 clones, approximately 94% of them seen only once. Specimen: PBMCs. The receptors originated from a woman aged 18 to 35 in good health and CMV-seronegative.

The chain couples TRBV9 to TRBJ2-7; 8 bases align to TRBD1. V dropped 3 bases and J dropped 1; count of bases not matched to a gene: 9. Germline V gene lookup returns CDR1 SGDLS and CDR2 YYNGEE. This CDR3 has 16 residues. In DNA, the CDR3 is TGTGCCAGCAGCGCGGGCCCAACAGGGGGGTCCTACGAGCAGTACTTC. Its translation is CASSAGPTGGSYEQYF.

V usage is TRBV4-2 and J usage is TRBJ2-2; possibly TRBD1 for D (6 bases). V dropped 1 base and J dropped 0 bases, with 6 bases sitting between them. This CDR3 contains 15 residues. Germline V lookup: CDR1 LGHNA, CDR2 YNFKEQ. The CDR3, as DNA: TGTGCCAGCAGCCAAGGGACAGCGAACACCGGGGAGCTGTTTTTT. This translates into CASSQGTANTGELFF.

The sample holds a few counts of this clone. CDR3 loop: CASSGPGLSRETQYF. DNA of the CDR3: TGTGCCAGCAGTGGACCCGGGTTATCTAGAGAGACCCAGTACTTC. The chain recombines TRBV6-1 with TRBJ2-5, with no clear D. In germline, CDR1 is MNHNS, CDR2 SASEGT. Trimming removed 4 bases from V and 4 bases from J, with 16 bases in between. The CDR3 runs 15 residues.

J is TRBJ1-5 and V is TRBV10-3, with D possibly being TRBD1 (5 bases). Germline lookup yields CDR1 ENHRY and CDR2 SYGVKD. Trimming removed 0 bases at V and 10 bases at J, with 13 bases between. The CDR3 runs 14 residues. CDR3 amino acids: CAISESRPGEPQHF. The CDR3 DNA reads as TGTGCCATCAGTGAGTCGAGACCGGGGGAACCCCAGCATTTT.

The chain couples TRBV6-1 to TRBJ2-7; possibly TRBD2 for D (5 bases). Germline V lookup: CDR1 MNHNS, CDR2 SASEGT. The CDR3 runs 16 residues. V gave up 1 base and J gave up 0 bases, with 13 bases separating them. The chain's CDR3 is CASSEVGGGYSYEQYF. For the CDR3, the DNA is TGTGCCAGCAGTGAAGTTGGAGGCGGGTACTCCTACGAGCAGTACTTC.

The chain has TRBV12-5 and TRBJ2-3; D possibly corresponds to TRBD2 (7 bases). Germline CDR1 LGHNT, CDR2 FRNRAP. The CDR3 is 15 amino acids. The germline V and J ends were trimmed by 7 bases and 7 bases, with 21 bases remaining between them. DNA for the CDR3: TGTGCTAGTGCCTCCCCGTCGTGGGGGGGGCATACGCAGTATTTT. Its protein product is CASASPSWGGHTQYF.

The V and J genes are TRBV21-1 and TRBJ2-7; TRBD2 is the table's D call, not checked against the DNA. TRBV21-1 is flagged as a pseudogene. The CDR3 is 15 residues long. The CDR3 reads CASSKGSGGEDEQYF. The CDR3 nucleotides read TGTGCCAGCAGCAAAGGGTCGGGGGGCGAGGACGAGCAGTACTTC.

J is TRBJ2-7 and V is TRBV7-9; tentative D call: TRBD2 (5 bases). Germline V CDR1 and CDR2: SEHNR, FQNEAQ (reference sequence). With 4 bases removed from V and 3 bases from J, the gap between germline ends came to 10 bases. The CDR3 has 13 residues. The CDR3 sequence is CASSSGYNYEQYF. The CDR3 nucleotides read TGTGCCAGCAGCTCGGGATATAACTACGAGCAGTACTTC.

This chain uses TRBV28 with TRBJ2-1; 10 positions agree with TRBD2. Germline trimming cut 6 bases from V and 7 bases from J; bases unmatched to any gene: 6. The CDR3 loop spans 14 amino acids. The germline V gene has CDR1 MDHEN and CDR2 SYDVKM. CDR3 protein: CASSPTSGANEQFF. The CDR3 DNA follows: TGTGCCAGCAGCCCTACTAGCGGGGCTAATGAGCAGTTCTTC. The whole variable domain, filled in from reference TRBV28 and TRBJ2-1, reads DVKVTQSSRYLVKRTGEKVFLECVQDMDHENMFWYRQDPGLGLRLIYFSYDVKMKEKGDIPEGYSVSREKKERFSLILESASTNQTSMYLCASSPTSGANEQFFGPGTRLTVL.

The rearrangement uses TRBV7-9 and TRBJ1-2; 10 bases agree with TRBD1. Germline CDR1 SEHNR, CDR2 FQNEAQ (reference sequence). The CDR3 extends over 13 amino acids. The V segment lost 8 bases and the J segment 8 bases; nucleotides outside the gene matches: 8. CDR3 protein: CASRRGTGDGYTF. The DNA for the CDR3 is TGTGCCAGCCGGCGCGGGACAGGGGACGGCTACACCTTC.

V and J are TRBV11-3 and TRBJ1-1; 9 bases fit TRBD1. V was pared by 5 bases and J by 3 bases, with 4 bases of the junction left unmatched. Germline loops: CDR1 SGHNT, CDR2 YENEEA. The CDR3 loop spans 14 amino acids. The CDR3 loop reads CASSTGTGHTEAFF. The CDR3 DNA reads as TGTGCCAGCAGCACCGGGACAGGGCACACTGAAGCTTTCTTT. The whole variable domain, filled in from reference TRBV11-3 and TRBJ1-1, reads EAGVVQSPRYKIIEKKQPVAFWCNPISGHNTLYWYLQNLGQGPELLIRYENEEAVDDSQLPKDRFSAERLKGVDSTLKIQPAELGDSAVYLCASSTGTGHTEAFFGQGTRLTVV.

This sequence joins TRBV30 and TRBJ1-2; D is uncertain. V shed 2 bases and J shed 7 bases, with 14 bases lying between them. CDR1 is GTSNPN, CDR2 SVGIG, per germline (reference sequence). This CDR3 has 13 amino acids. The CDR3 DNA follows: TGTGCCTGGAGTCCTCGGGTAGTGGGTGGCTACACCTTC. Its protein product is CAWSPRVVGGYTF. Full variable domain (rest looked up from reference TRBV30 and TRBJ1-2): SQTIHQWPATLVQPVGSPLSLECTVEGTSNPNLYWYRQAAGRGLQLLFYSVGIGQISSEVPQNLSASRPQDRQFILSSKKLLLSDSGFYLCAWSPRVVGGYTFGSGTRLTVV.

V is TRBV4-2 and J is TRBJ1-6, with TRBD1 matching 7 bases. This CDR3 contains 17 residues. Germline lookup yields CDR1 LGHNA and CDR2 YNFKEQ. The J segment lost 7 bases and the V segment lost 0 bases, leaving 9 bases of the junction unmatched. The CDR3 region is CASSQEFRQGRNSPLHF. CDR3 coding DNA: TGTGCCAGCAGCCAAGAATTCCGACAGGGACGGAATTCACCCCTCCACTTT.

CDR3 amino acids: CAIERRGEQYF. CDR3 DNA: TGTGCCATCGAGAGGAGGGGCGAGCAGTACTTC. The chain has TRBV2 and TRBJ2-7; D may be TRBD2 (6 bases). Trimming took off 10 bases at V and 6 bases at J, with 13 bases between the two ends. Germline CDR1 SNHLY, CDR2 FYNNEI. The CDR3 is made up of 11 amino acids. Full variable domain (remainder filled in from reference TRBV2 and TRBJ2-7): EPEVTQTPSHQVTQMGQEVILRCVPISNHLYFYWYRQILGQKVEFLVSFYNNEISEKSEIFDDQFSVERPDGSNFTLKIRSTKLEDSAMYFCAIERRGEQYFGPGTRLTVT.

This clone appeared a single time. J is TRBJ1-2 and V is TRBV7-3, with 8 bases lining up with TRBD1. CDR3 length equals 15 residues. V gave up 5 bases and J gave up 0 bases; unmatched junction bases: 5. Germline values: CDR1 SGHTA, CDR2 FQGTGA. The CDR3 region has the DNA TGTGCCAGCAGCCCATCAGGGGGCCCTAACTATGGCTACACCTTC. Protein: CASSPSGGPNYGYTF.

V and J are TRBV10-3 and TRBJ2-7, with 10 bases fitting TRBD2. J lost 2 bases, V lost 10 bases, and 5 bases had no gene match. The CDR3 contains 13 residues. Germline-derived CDR1 and CDR2 are ENHRY and SYGVKD. In nucleotides, the CDR3 is TGTGCCACCCTCCTAGCGGGGGCCTACGAGCAGTACTTC. Translated, it gives CATLLAGAYEQYF.

This chain uses TRBV28 with TRBJ1-2, with a possible D match to TRBD1 (5 bases). From germline, CDR1 is MDHEN and CDR2 SYDVKM. V lost 8 bases and J lost 4, with 20 bases in between. The CDR3 has 15 amino acids. The CDR3 nucleotides read TGTGCCAGCTACGAGCCGGCAGGGCCCTTCTATGGCTACACCTTC. Translated, it gives CASYEPAGPFYGYTF.

This clone was seen just once. The CDR3 sequence: CASMGGGTQYF. CDR3 DNA: TGCGCCAGCATGGGAGGGGGGACCCAGTACTTC. V is TRBV5-1 and J is TRBJ2-5, with TRBD2 as a possible D gene (7 bases). The CDR3 is 11 amino acids. Trimming stripped 6 bases from V and 7 bases from J, with 10 bases between. Germline V gives CDR1 SGHRS, CDR2 YFSETQ.

The rearrangement uses TRBV11-2 and TRBJ2-7; 10 bases are a match to TRBD2. Trimming removed 5 bases from V and 10 bases from J; junction bases left unmatched: 20. CDR3 length: 17 amino acids. Germline V gene lookup returns CDR1 SGHAT and CDR2 FQNNGV. The CDR3 reads CASSPVQAGGPGKVQYF. The CDR3 region has the DNA TGTGCCAGCAGCCCAGTACAAGCGGGGGGGCCCGGAAAGGTTCAGTACTTC.

V and J are TRBV5-6 and TRBJ2-7; TRBD1 matches at 8 bases. The CDR3 covers 16 residues. CDR1 is SGHDT, CDR2 YYEEEE, per germline. J lost 3 bases, V lost 0 bases, and 8 bases had no gene match. Here the CDR3 DNA reads TGTGCCAGCAGCTTGGCGACAGGGGCGAAAATCTACGAGCAGTACTTC. Its translation is CASSLATGAKIYEQYF.

The rearrangement joins TRBV18 to TRBJ1-5; 7 nucleotides align to TRBD1. The CDR3 totals 16 residues. Trimming at V came to 1 base and at J to 7 bases, leaving 10 bases not matched to a gene. CDR1 is KGHSH and CDR2 is LQKENI in the germline V gene. In DNA form, the CDR3 reads TGTGCCAGCTCACCACGACAGGGAGAGGCTGGACAGCCCCAGCATTTT. Translating it yields CASSPRQGEAGQPQHF.

J is TRBJ2-7 and V is TRBV21-1; the table names TRBD1, a call not compared with the DNA. TRBV21-1 is a documented pseudogene. This CDR3 spans 16 amino acids. The CDR3 nucleotides are TGTGCCAGCAGCAAAGGGGTAGGGACACCAGTTTATGAGCAGTACTTC. The encoded protein is CASSKGVGTPVYEQYF.

The rearrangement uses TRBV27 and TRBJ1-5; D gene unclear. Trimming cost V 6 bases and J 0 bases, with 6 bases left between them. Germline lookup yields CDR1 MNHEY and CDR2 SMNVEV (reference sequence). There are 13 residues in the CDR3. CDR3 bases: TGTGCCAGCAGGTCGTATAGCAATCAGCCCCAGCATTTT. It is translated as CASRSYSNQPQHF.

The rearrangement joins TRBV29-1 to TRBJ1-1, with TRBD1 as a possible D gene (5 bases). Germline CDR1 reads SQVTM; CDR2 reads ANQGSEA. This CDR3 has 13 residues. V was pared by 7 bases and J by 4 bases, with 16 bases between. The CDR3 spells CSERRGLGTEAFF. CDR3 in DNA: TGCAGCGAGAGAAGGGGCTTAGGCACTGAAGCTTTCTTT.

The chain is built from TRBV9 and TRBJ1-2; D is ambiguous. The CDR3 consists of 16 residues. V lost 0 bases and J lost 0, with 12 bases in between. Per the germline V gene, CDR1 is SGDLS and CDR2 is YYNGEE. CDR3 sequence (DNA): TGTGCCAGCAGCGTAGGGCGAGGGCTAGCTAACTATGGCTACACCTTC. Protein product: CASSVGRGLANYGYTF. Drawing the rest from reference TRBV9 and TRBJ1-2, the complete variable domain is DSGVTQTPKHLITATGQRVTLRCSPRSGDLSVYWYQQSLDQGLQFLIQYYNGEERAKGNILERFSAQQFPDLHSELNLSSLELGDSALYFCASSVGRGLANYGYTFGSGTRLTVV.

In DNA form, the CDR3 reads TGTGCCAGCAGCTTGGTAGGGGGCCGGCTTAACTACGAGCAGTACTTC. The encoded protein is CASSLVGGRLNYEQYF. This chain uses TRBV5-6 with TRBJ2-7; 7 bases are a match to TRBD1. Germline V CDR1 and CDR2: SGHDT, YYEEEE. V shed 0 bases, J shed 3 bases, and the junction held 9 bases outside the gene matches. The CDR3 length is 16 residues.

The rearrangement uses TRBV15 and TRBJ2-7, with D possibly being TRBD1 (7 bases). CDR1 LNHNV and CDR2 YYDKDF come from the germline V gene (reference sequence). Trimming left V 5 bases short and J 3 bases short, with 17 bases between. CDR3 length equals 15 residues. CDR3 DNA sequence: TGTGCCACCAGCTTTCAACGACAGGGAGGCTACGAGCAGTACTTC. Amino acids: CATSFQRQGGYEQYF.

V usage is TRBV27 and J usage is TRBJ2-1, with 7 bases that match TRBD1. Germline CDR1 and CDR2: MNHEY and SMNVEV (reference sequence). The CDR3 runs 15 residues. The V and J ends lost 4 bases and 9 bases, in that order; junction bases with no gene match: 12. The CDR3 bases are TGTGCCAGCAGTTCAACAGGGGTTAGTTTGGGTGAGCAGTTCTTC. This sequence encodes CASSSTGVSLGEQFF.

The rearrangement joins TRBV19 to TRBJ2-7, with D perhaps matching TRBD1 (6 bases). Germline CDR1 and CDR2: LNHDA and SQIVND (reference sequence). The V and J ends lost 6 bases and 6 bases respectively, with 18 bases between them. The CDR3 consists of 14 residues. For the CDR3, the DNA is TGTGCCAGTAGCCTAAATCCAGGGGTGGGCGAGCAGTACTTC. Amino acid sequence: CASSLNPGVGEQYF.

The V call is TRBV7-6, the J call TRBJ2-7, with D tentatively TRBD1 (5 bases). V shed 1 base and J shed 0 bases, with 7 bases lying between them. The V gene's germline CDR1 is SGHVS and CDR2 FNYEAQ. CDR3 length equals 14 residues. This CDR3 reads CASSLGRDSYEQYF. DNA for the CDR3: TGTGCCAGCAGCTTAGGCAGGGACTCCTACGAGCAGTACTTC.

The chain joins TRBV5-1 to TRBJ2-1; possible D gene TRBD2, 6 bases. Trimming removed 3 bases at V and 9 bases at J, with 19 bases between. This CDR3 is 15 amino acids long. Germline CDR1 and CDR2: SGHRS and YFSETQ. CDR3 amino acids: CASSWSTNRDSEQFF. CDR3 nucleotide sequence: TGCGCCAGCAGCTGGTCCACCAACCGGGACTCTGAGCAGTTCTTC.

The V call is TRBV7-2, the J call TRBJ2-7; D ambiguous. The germline V gene has CDR1 SGHTA and CDR2 FQGNSA. The CDR3 runs to 14 residues. Trimming stripped 5 bases from V and 6 bases from J, with 17 bases between. The CDR3 loop is CASSLRLQTGEQYF. CDR3 in DNA: TGTGCCAGCAGCCTGCGACTGCAGACGGGCGAGCAGTACTTC.